This T cell receptor beta chain is drawn from a study of blood T cell repertoires in COVID-19. At the level of the study: Sites in the United States, Italy and Spain provided acute and convalescent COVID-19 samples. Sources were T cells, B-cell-depleted T cells, or PBMCs; the material itself was cDNA or gDNA.

Trimming stripped 5 bases from V and 5 bases from J, with 15 bases between. The germline CDR1 and CDR2 sequences are MNHEY and SMNVEV (reference sequence). The CDR3 length is 14 residues. In the original workflow: Estimation of nucleated cell counts relied on the amplification of reference gene primers. Method: immunoSEQ multiplex PCR; TCRdb's copy keeps in-frame clones and lacks some. V, J and clone size derive from that table, while D and trimming were established from the DNA sequence. The top ten hold roughly 6.7% of the sample, which has a few hundred thousand clones, around 89% seen once. V is TRBV27 and J is TRBJ2-5; tentative D call: TRBD1 (6 bases). Sequencing input: peripheral blood. The sequence was collected from a young man who had recovered from COVID-19. CDR3 nucleotides: TGTGCCAGCAGTCCTACAGGGTATCGGGAGACCCAGTACTTC. Protein product: CASSPTGYRETQYF.